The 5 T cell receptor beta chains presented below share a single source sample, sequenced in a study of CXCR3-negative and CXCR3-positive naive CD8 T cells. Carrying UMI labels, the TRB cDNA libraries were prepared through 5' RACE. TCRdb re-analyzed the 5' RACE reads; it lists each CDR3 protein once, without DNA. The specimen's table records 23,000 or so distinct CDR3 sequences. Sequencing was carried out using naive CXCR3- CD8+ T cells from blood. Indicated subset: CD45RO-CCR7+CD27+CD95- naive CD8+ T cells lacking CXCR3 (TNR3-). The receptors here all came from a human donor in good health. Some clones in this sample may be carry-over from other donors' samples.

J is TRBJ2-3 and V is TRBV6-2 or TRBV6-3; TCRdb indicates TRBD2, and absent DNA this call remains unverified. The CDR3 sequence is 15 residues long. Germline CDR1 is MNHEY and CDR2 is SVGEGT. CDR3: CASEPSSGLRDTQYF.

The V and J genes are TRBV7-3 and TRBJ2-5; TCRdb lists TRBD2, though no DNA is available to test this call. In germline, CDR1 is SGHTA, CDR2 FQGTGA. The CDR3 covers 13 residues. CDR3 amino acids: CASSPRTEETQYF. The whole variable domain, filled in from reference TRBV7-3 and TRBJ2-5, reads GAGVSQTPSNKVTEKGKYVELRCDPISGHTALYWYRQSLGQGPEFLIYFQGTGAADDSGLPNDRFFAVRPEGSVSTLKIQRTERGDSAVYLCASSPRTEETQYFGPGTRLLVL.

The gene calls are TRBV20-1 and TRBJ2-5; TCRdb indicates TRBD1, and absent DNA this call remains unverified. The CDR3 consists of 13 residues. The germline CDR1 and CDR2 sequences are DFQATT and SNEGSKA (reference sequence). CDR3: CSAKDPAEATQYF.

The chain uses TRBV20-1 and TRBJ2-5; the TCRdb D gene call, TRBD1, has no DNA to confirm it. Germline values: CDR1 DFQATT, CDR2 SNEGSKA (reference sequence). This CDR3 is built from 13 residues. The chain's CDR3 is CRVGQPIQETQYF.

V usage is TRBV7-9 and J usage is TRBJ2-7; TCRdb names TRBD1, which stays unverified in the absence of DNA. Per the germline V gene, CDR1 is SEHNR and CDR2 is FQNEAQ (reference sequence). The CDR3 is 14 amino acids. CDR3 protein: CASSPPGNPSEQYF.